What follows are 11 T cell receptor beta chains derived from one specimen sequenced in a study of blood T cell repertoires in COVID-19. Assay: immunoSEQ multiplex PCR; the TCRdb copy retains only in-frame clones and omits some. The sample has approximately 60,000 clones, roughly 77% seen once. The sequencing sample was made of peripheral blood. Source of these receptors: a man at least 80 years old with acute or convalescent COVID-19.

V gene TRBV5-1 combines with J gene TRBJ1-1, with TRBD1 as a possible D gene (5 bases). CDR1 and CDR2 (germline): SGHRS, YFSETQ. This CDR3 has 15 amino acids. Between the trimmed V and J ends, which lost 4 bases and 10 bases, there was a span of 23 bases. CDR3 sequence (DNA): TGCGCCAGCAGCGGTACCGGGACTGGTCTGAAGGTAGCTTTCTTT. This translates into CASSGTGTGLKVAFF. Supplemented by reference TRBV5-1 and TRBJ1-1, the full variable domain reads KAGVTQTPRYLIKTRGQQVTLSCSPISGHRSVSWYQQTPGQGLQFLFEYFSETQRNKGNFPGRFSGRQFSNSRSEMNVSTLELGDSALYLCASSGTGTGLKVAFFGQGTRLTVV.

The chain recombines TRBV18 with TRBJ2-3; 7 bases are shared with TRBD1. Germline values: CDR1 KGHSH, CDR2 LQKENI. V was pared by 1 base and J by 3 bases, with 1 base of the junction left unmatched. This CDR3 is 14 amino acids long. CDR3 in DNA: TGTGCCAGCTCACCACGACAGGGTACAGATACGCAGTATTTT. It is translated as CASSPRQGTDTQYF.

V is TRBV29-1 and J is TRBJ2-3; 11 nucleotides agree with TRBD2. The V gene's germline CDR1 is SQVTM and CDR2 ANQGSEA. V was clipped by 3 bases and J by 3 bases; unmatched bases: 8. The CDR3 spans 16 residues. The CDR3 spells CSVDFVAGGLTDTQYF. The CDR3 DNA reads TGCAGCGTTGACTTCGTAGCGGGGGGGCTGACAGATACGCAGTATTTT.

The chain's CDR3 is CASSLGTGSSYEQYF. The CDR3 bases are TGTGCCAGCAGCTTAGGGACAGGGTCGTCCTACGAGCAGTACTTC. This rearrangement joins TRBV11-1 to TRBJ2-7; 8 nucleotides align to TRBD1. Germline CDR1 and CDR2: SGHAT and FQDESV (reference sequence). The CDR3 spans 15 residues. The V gene end was trimmed by 1 base and the J gene end by 1 base; junction bases not matched to a gene: 3.

V usage is TRBV7-9 and J usage is TRBJ2-5, with 8 nucleotides matching TRBD2. This CDR3 comprises 15 residues. V trimming: 5 bases; J trimming: 1 base; junction bases outside the gene matches: 6. CDR1 SEHNR and CDR2 FQNEAQ come from the germline V gene (reference sequence). Here the CDR3 DNA reads TGTGCCAGCAGCCGAGCTAGCGGGCCCCAAGAGACCCAGTACTTC. It is translated as CASSRASGPQETQYF. The full variable domain, rest sourced from reference TRBV7-9 and TRBJ2-5, is DTGVSQNPRHKITKRGQNVTFRCDPISEHNRLYWYRQTLGQGPEFLTYFQNEAQLEKSRLLSDRFSAERPKGSFSTLEIQRTEQGDSAMYLCASSRASGPQETQYFGPGTRLLVL.

The CDR3 is CASSLGRTNTEAFF. The CDR3 coding sequence is TGTGCCAGCAGCTTAGGCCGGACTAACACTGAAGCTTTCTTT. The V gene is TRBV11-3, the J gene TRBJ1-1; D unclear. This CDR3 contains 14 residues. Germline assignment: CDR1 SGHNT and CDR2 YENEEA. The V and J ends lost 1 base and 2 bases respectively, with 8 bases between them.

The J gene is TRBJ1-2, the V gene TRBV6-5, with D maybe TRBD1 (5 bases). The CDR3 runs to 14 residues. The germline V and J ends were trimmed by 4 bases and 5 bases, with 14 bases remaining between them. Looked up from germline, CDR1 is MNHEY and CDR2 is SVGAGI. The DNA for the CDR3 is TGTGCCAGCAGTTCAGCAGGGCCTCCTTATGGCTACACCTTC. Amino acids: CASSSAGPPYGYTF.

The V gene is TRBV5-6, the J gene TRBJ1-3, with TRBD1 as a possible D gene (6 bases). Trimming stripped 0 bases from V and 6 bases from J, with 10 bases between. The CDR3 has 14 amino acids. From germline, CDR1 is SGHDT and CDR2 YYEEEE. The CDR3 coding sequence is TGTGCCAGCAGCTTGGTTTCAGGGGCAAACACCATATATTTT. Translating gives CASSLVSGANTIYF.

The V gene is TRBV7-2, the J gene TRBJ2-3; weak D call: TRBD1 (5 bases). V lost 5 bases and J lost 1, with 10 bases in between. The CDR3 covers 14 residues. Germline V CDR1 and CDR2: SGHTA, FQGNSA. In DNA form, the CDR3 reads TGTGCCAGCAGCCCCCAGGGCCGCACAGATACGCAGTATTTT. The encoded protein is CASSPQGRTDTQYF.

The chain employs TRBV4-2 and TRBJ2-7; D is perhaps TRBD2 (6 bases). Germline CDR1 and CDR2: LGHNA and YNFKEQ. The CDR3 has 16 residues. V lost 1 base and J 0 bases, leaving 13 bases between the germline ends. DNA for the CDR3: TGTGCCAGCAGCCAAGTCCGCAGGACTACCTCCTACGAGCAGTACTTC. Residues: CASSQVRRTTSYEQYF.

The V call is TRBV6-6, the J call TRBJ1-5; TRBD1 is a possible D gene (5 bases). Per germline, CDR1 MNHNY and CDR2 SVGAGI (reference sequence). The V end was cut by 0 bases, the J end by 11 bases, with 11 bases between. The CDR3 has 13 amino acids. CDR3 coding DNA: TGTGCCAGCAGTTACTCCCTGGCGGGGGCCCAGCATTTT. The encoded protein is CASSYSLAGAQHF.